The subject of this entry is one TCR beta chain. The germline V gene encodes CDR1 MDHEN and CDR2 SYDVKM. J was trimmed by 6 bases and V by 4 bases; bases with no gene match: 8. The CDR3 is made up of 15 amino acids. Per the original data handling: It was from reference gene primer amplification that nucleated cell counts were estimated. Assay used: immunoSEQ multiplex PCR; TCRdb lists only in-frame clones, some missing. Clonal size and the V and J genes are those of that table, whereas D and trimming came from the DNA. The table has 110,000 or so clones, around 84% seen once. These data originate in a study of blood T cell repertoires in COVID-19. The wider study: Donors in the United States, Italy and Spain gave samples during acute or convalescent COVID-19. PBMCs, B-cell-depleted T cells, or T cells provided the cDNA or gDNA that made up the material.

Sequenced: peripheral blood. This TCR was recovered from a woman of 80 years or more with active or convalescent COVID-19. J is TRBJ2-3 and V is TRBV28; 9 nucleotides align to TRBD1. The CDR3 nucleotides read TGTGCCAGCAGTTCAGGGGGACAGGGAAGGGATACGCAGTATTTT. Its translation is CASSSGGQGRDTQYF.